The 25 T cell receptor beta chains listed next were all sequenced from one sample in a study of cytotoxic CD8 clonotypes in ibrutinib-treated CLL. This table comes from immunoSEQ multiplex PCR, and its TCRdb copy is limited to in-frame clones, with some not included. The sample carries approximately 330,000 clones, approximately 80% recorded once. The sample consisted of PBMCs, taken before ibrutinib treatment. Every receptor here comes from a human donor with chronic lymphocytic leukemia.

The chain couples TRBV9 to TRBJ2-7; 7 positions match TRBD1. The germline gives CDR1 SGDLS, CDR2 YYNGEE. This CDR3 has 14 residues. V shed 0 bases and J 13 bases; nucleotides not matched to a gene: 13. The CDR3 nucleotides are TGTGCCAGCAGCGTAGCGGGGACAGACAATATCCTTTACTTC. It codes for CASSVAGTDNILYF.

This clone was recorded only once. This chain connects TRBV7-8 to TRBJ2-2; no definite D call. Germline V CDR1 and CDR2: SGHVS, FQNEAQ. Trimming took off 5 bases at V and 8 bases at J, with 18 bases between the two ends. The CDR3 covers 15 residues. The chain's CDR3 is CASSDRPPGAGELFF. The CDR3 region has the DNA TGTGCCAGCAGCGACCGACCGCCGGGTGCGGGGGAGCTGTTTTTT.

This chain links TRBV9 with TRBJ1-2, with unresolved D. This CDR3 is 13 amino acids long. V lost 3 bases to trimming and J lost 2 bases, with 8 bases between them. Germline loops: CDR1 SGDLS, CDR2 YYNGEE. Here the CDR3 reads CASSAGRNYGYTF. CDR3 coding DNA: TGTGCCAGCAGCGCCGGGAGGAACTATGGCTACACCTTC. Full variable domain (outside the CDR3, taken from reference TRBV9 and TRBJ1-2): DSGVTQTPKHLITATGQRVTLRCSPRSGDLSVYWYQQSLDQGLQFLIQYYNGEERAKGNILERFSAQQFPDLHSELNLSSLELGDSALYFCASSAGRNYGYTFGSGTRLTVV.

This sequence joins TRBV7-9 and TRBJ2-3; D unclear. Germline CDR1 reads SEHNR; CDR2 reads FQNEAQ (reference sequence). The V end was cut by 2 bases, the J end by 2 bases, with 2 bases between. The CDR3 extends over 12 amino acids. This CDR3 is CASSLHTDTQYF. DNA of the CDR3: TGTGCCAGCAGCTTACACACAGATACGCAGTATTTT.

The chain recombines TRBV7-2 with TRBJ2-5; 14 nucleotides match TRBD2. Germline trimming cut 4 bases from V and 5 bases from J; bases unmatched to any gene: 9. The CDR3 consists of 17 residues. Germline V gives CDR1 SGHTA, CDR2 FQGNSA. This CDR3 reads CASSSRGTSGSIETQYF. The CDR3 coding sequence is TGTGCCAGCAGCTCCAGAGGGACTAGCGGGAGTATCGAGACCCAGTACTTC.

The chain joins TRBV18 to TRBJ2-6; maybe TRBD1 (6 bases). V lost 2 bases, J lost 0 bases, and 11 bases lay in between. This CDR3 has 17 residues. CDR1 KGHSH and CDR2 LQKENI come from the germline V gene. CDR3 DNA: TGTGCCAGCTCACCATACAGGGAAAGCTCTGGGGCCAACGTCCTGACTTTC. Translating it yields CASSPYRESSGANVLTF.

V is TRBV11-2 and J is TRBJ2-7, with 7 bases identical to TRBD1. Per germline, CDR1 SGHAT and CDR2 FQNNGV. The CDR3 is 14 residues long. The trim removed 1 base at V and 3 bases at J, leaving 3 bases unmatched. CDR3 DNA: TGTGCCAGCAGCTTAGCCTCAGGGGGCTACGAGCAGTACTTC. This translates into CASSLASGGYEQYF.

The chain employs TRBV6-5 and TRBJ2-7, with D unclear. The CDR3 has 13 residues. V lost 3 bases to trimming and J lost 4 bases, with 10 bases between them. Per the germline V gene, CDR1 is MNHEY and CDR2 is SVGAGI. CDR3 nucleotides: TGTGCCAGCAGTTATTCATCGTTTTACGAGCAGTACTTC. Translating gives CASSYSSFYEQYF.

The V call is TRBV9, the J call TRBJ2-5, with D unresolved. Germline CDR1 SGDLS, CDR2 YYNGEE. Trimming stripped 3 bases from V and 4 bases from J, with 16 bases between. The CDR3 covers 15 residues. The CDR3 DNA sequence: TGTGCCAGCAGCGGCCCTGGTTGGGCCCCAGAGACCCAGTACTTC. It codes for CASSGPGWAPETQYF.

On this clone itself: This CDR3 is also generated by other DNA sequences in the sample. CDR3 region: CASSPGLNTEAFF. The DNA for the CDR3 is TGCGCCAGCAGCCCAGGGCTGAACACTGAAGCTTTCTTT. The chain has TRBV5-1 and TRBJ1-1; perhaps TRBD1 as D (5 bases). V was trimmed by 4 bases and J by 0 bases, leaving 7 bases between them. Germline V gives CDR1 SGHRS, CDR2 YFSETQ. The CDR3 covers 13 residues.

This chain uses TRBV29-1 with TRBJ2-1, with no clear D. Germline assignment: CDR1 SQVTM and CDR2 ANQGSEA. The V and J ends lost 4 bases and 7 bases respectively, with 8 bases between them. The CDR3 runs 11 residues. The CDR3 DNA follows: TGCAGCGTTGGGGGTGGGAATGAGCAGTTCTTC. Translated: CSVGGGNEQFF.

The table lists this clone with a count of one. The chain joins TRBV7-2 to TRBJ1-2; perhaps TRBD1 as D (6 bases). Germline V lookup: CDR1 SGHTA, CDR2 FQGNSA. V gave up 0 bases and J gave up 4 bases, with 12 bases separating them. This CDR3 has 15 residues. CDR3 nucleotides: TGTGCCAGCAGCTTAGCGGACAGTAGATTCTATGGCTACACCTTC. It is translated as CASSLADSRFYGYTF.

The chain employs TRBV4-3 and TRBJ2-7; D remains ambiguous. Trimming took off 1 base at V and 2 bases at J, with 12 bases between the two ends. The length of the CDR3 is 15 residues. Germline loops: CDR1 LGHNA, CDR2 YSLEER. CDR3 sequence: CASSQGSSRAYEQYF. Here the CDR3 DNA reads TGCGCCAGCAGCCAAGGGTCTAGTCGAGCCTACGAGCAGTACTTC.

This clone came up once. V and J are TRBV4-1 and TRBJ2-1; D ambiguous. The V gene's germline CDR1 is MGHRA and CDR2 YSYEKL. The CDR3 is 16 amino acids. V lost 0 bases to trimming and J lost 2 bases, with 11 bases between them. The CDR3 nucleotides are TGCGCCAGCAGCCAAGATCATGCAGTAACCTACAATGAGCAGTTCTTC. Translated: CASSQDHAVTYNEQFF.

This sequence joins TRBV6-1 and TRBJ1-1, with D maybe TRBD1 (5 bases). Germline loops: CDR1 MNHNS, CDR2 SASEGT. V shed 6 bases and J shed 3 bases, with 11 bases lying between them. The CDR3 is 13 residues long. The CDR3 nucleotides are TGTGCCAGCAGCTCGGGGGGTTACACTGAAGCTTTCTTT. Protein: CASSSGGYTEAFF.

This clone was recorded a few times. The CDR3 bases are TGCGCCAGCAGCTTCCGGGAGGCCGGCGAGCAGTACTTC. It encodes CASSFREAGEQYF. V gene TRBV5-1 combines with J gene TRBJ2-7; 7 nucleotides align to TRBD2. This CDR3 comprises 13 residues. CDR1 SGHRS and CDR2 YFSETQ come from the germline V gene. J gave up 6 bases and V 2 bases, and 5 bases lay outside the gene matches.

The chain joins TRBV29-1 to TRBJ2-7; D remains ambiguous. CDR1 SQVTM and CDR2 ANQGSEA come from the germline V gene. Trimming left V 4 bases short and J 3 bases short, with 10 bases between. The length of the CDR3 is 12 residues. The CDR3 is CSVGNYYYEQYF. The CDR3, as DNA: TGCAGCGTTGGCAACTACTACTACGAGCAGTACTTC.

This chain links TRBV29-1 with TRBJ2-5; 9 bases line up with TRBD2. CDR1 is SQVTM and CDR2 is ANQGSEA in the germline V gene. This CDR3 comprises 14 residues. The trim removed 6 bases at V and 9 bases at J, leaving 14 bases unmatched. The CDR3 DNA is TGCAGCGTCAACCGACTAGCGGATACAAGGGCCCAGTACTTC. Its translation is CSVNRLADTRAQYF.

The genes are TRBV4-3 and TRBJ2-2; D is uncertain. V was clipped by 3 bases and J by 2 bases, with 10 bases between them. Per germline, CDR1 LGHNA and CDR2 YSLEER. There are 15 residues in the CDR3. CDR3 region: CASSQAGSNTGELFF. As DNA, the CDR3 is TGCGCCAGCAGCCAGGCAGGTAGCAACACCGGGGAGCTGTTTTTT.

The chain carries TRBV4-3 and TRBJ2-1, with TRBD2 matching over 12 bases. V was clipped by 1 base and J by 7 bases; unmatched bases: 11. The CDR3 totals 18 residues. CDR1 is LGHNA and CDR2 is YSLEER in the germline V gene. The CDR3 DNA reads TGCGCCAGCAGCCAAGGGGACAGGGCCGGGACTAGCGGGAATGAGCAGTTCTTC. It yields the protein CASSQGDRAGTSGNEQFF.

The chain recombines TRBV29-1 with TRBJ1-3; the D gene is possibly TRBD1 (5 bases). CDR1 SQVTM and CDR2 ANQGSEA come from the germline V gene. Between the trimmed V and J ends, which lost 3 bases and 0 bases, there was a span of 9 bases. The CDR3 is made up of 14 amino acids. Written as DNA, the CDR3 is TGCAGCGTTGACCCCACAGGCTCTGGAAACACCATATATTTT. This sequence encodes CSVDPTGSGNTIYF.

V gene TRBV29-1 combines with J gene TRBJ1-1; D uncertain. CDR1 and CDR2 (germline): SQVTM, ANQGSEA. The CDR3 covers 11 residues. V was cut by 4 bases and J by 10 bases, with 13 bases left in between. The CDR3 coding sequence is TGCAGCGTTGGACGGGCCGGAGCAGCTTTCTTT. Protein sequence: CSVGRAGAAFF.

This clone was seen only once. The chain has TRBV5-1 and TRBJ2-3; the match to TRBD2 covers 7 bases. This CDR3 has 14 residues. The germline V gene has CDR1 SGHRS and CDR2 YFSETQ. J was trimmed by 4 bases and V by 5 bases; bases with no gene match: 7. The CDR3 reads CASSPAGPPDTQYF. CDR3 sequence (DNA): TGCGCCAGCAGTCCAGCGGGGCCCCCAGATACGCAGTATTTT. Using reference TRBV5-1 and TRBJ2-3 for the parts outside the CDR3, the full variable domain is KAGVTQTPRYLIKTRGQQVTLSCSPISGHRSVSWYQQTPGQGLQFLFEYFSETQRNKGNFPGRFSGRQFSNSRSEMNVSTLELGDSALYLCASSPAGPPDTQYFGPGTRLTVL.

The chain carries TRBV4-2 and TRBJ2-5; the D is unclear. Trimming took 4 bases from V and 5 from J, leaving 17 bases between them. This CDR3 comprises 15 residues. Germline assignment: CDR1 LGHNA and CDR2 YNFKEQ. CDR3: CASSPNYIDSETQYF. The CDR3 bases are TGTGCCAGCAGCCCTAACTATATTGACTCGGAGACCCAGTACTTC.

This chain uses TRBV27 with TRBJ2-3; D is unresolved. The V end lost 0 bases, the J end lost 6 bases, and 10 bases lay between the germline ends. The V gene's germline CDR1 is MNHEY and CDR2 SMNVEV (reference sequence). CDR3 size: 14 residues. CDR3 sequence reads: CASSLSRNQDTQYF. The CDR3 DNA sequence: TGTGCCAGCAGTTTATCAAGGAATCAGGATACGCAGTATTTT.